This T cell receptor (beta chain) was sequenced during a study of CD8+ T cells in alopecia areata. Study-level points and caveats: Researchers report lesional scalp, most notably alopecia totalis/universalis, outstripped normal scalp in clonality. Mice showed TCR sharing more clearly than patients did, possibly owing to HLA.

Cell sorting on a FACSAria was used to separate CD4+ and CD8+ T cells from the PBMCs. Comments on this clone: Its antigen remains unidentified.

Sequencing templates came from extracted RNA that was reverse transcribed into cDNA. Repertoires were generated with immunoSEQ multiplex PCR, while TCRdb's copy carries only in-frame clones and drops some. The profile shows about 110,000 clones, around 59% of them singletons. The source is a human donor in good health. The sequencing input was CD8+ T cells sorted from blood.

CDR3 region: CATSSSDRPIYGYTF. CDR3 DNA sequence: TGTGCCACCAGCTCCTCGGACAGACCCATCTATGGCTACACCTTC. The J gene is TRBJ1-2, the V gene TRBV15, with D possibly being TRBD1 (6 bases). Germline values: CDR1 LNHNV, CDR2 YYDKDF (reference sequence). The CDR3 length is 15 residues. V lost 5 bases and J 4 bases, leaving 17 bases between the germline ends. Supplemented by reference TRBV15 and TRBJ1-2, the full variable domain reads DAMVIQNPRYQVTQFGKPVTLSCSQTLNHNVMYWYQQKSSQAPKLLFHYYDKDFNNEADTPDNFQSRRPNTSFCFLDIRSPGLGDTAMYLCATSSSDRPIYGYTFGSGTRLTVV.